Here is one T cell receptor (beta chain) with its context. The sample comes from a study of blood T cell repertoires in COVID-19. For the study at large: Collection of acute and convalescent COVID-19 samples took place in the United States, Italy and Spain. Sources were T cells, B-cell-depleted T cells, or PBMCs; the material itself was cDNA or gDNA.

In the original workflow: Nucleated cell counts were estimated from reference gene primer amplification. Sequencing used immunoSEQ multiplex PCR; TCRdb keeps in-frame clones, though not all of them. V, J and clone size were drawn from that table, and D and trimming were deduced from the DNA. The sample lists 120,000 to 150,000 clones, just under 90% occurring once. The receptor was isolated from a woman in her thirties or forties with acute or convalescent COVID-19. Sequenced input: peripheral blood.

The CDR3 loop reads CASSRREDYGYTF. The CDR3 DNA reads as TGTGCCAGCTCAAGAAGGGAGGACTATGGCTACACCTTC. The rearrangement joins TRBV18 to TRBJ1-2; no firm D call. CDR1 and CDR2 from the germline V gene are KGHSH and LQKENI. The V end lost 5 bases, the J end lost 3 bases, and 10 bases lay between the germline ends. This CDR3 has 13 amino acids.